The clone carrying this TCR beta chain has a handful of counts. Its antigen remains unknown. The sample originates from a study of cytomegalovirus exposure and HLA in healthy donors. For the study at large: An early release of data contained approximately 85 million unique TCRs, which came from HLA-typed donors.

Amplification used 60 Vbeta primers and 13 Jbeta primers. Original methodology: Later reanalysis found about 80 million unique TCR beta chains, around 9.9 million of them shared. Profiled with immunoSEQ multiplex PCR; TCRdb holds only in-frame clones, not every one. That table gives V, J and clone size, and the DNA gave D and trimming. The sample carries hundreds of thousands of clones, over 75% recorded once. Whole-study findings and limits: The authors listed roughly 150 TCR beta chains as cytomegalovirus-associated.

CDR1 is SGHRS, CDR2 YFSETQ, per germline. CDR3 size: 14 residues. V lost 3 bases, J lost 2 bases, and 12 bases lay in between. This TCR derives from a male donor in good health and CMV-seronegative. This chain links TRBV5-1 with TRBJ2-7, with D perhaps matching TRBD2 (6 bases). Sequencing was performed on PBMCs. The CDR3 DNA follows: TGCGCCAGCAGCTCTTCCCCGGGGGCCTACGAGCAGTACTTC. As protein: CASSSSPGAYEQYF.